This T cell receptor (beta chain) was sequenced during a study of early T cells in non-severe SARS-CoV-2 infection. This clonotype has a count of ten or more. One entry per CDR3 protein results from TCRdb running MiXCR on the 5' RACE reads. The sample shows about 22,000 distinct CDR3 sequences, 3.5% to 5.5% of them seen only once. The source of this sequence is an adult who was a healthcare worker with PCR-confirmed SARS-CoV-2 infection or an uninfected control (not recorded which). The sample comprised whole blood.

CDR3 DNA: TGCGCCAGCAGCCAAGGAATGGGGACAGGGCCCACCGGGGAGCTGTTTTTT. It codes for CASSQGMGTGPTGELFF. The V gene is TRBV4-3, the J gene TRBJ2-2, with 9 bases matching TRBD1. Germline assignment: CDR1 LGHNA and CDR2 YSLEER. The CDR3 contains 17 residues. With V trimmed by 1 base and J by 4 bases, 7 bases remained unmatched.